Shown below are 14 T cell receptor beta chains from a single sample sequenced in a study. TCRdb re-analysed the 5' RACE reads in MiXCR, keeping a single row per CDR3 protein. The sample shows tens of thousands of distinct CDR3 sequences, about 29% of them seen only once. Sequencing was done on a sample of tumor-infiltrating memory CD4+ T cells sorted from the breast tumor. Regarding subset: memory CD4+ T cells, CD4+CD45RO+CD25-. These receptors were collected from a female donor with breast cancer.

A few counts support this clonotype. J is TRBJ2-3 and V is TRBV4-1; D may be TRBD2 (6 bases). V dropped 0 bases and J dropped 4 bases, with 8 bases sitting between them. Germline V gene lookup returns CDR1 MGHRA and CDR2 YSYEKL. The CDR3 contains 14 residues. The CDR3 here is CASSQEGGPDTQYF. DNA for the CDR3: TGCGCCAGCAGCCAAGAGGGGGGACCAGATACGCAGTATTTT.

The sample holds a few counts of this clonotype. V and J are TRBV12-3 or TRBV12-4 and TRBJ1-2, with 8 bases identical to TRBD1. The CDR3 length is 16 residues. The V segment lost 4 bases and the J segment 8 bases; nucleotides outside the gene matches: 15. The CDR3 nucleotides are TGTGCCAGCAGTTCCCCGACTGGACAGGGTGAAGAGGGCTACACCTTC. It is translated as CASSSPTGQGEEGYTF.

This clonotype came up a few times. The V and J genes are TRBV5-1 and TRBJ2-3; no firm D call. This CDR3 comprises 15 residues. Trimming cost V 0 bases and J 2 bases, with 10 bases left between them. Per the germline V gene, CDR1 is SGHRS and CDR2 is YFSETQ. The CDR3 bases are TGCGCCAGCAGCTTGGATGCTGACCACACAGATACGCAGTATTTT. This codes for CASSLDADHTDTQYF.

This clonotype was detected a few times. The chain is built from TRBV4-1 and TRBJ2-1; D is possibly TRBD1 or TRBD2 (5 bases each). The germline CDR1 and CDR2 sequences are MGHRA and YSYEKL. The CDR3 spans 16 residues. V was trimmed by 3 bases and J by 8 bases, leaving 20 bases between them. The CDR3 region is CASSHPPGRSYDEQFF. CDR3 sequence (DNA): TGCGCCAGCAGCCACCCCCCGGGACGAAGTTACGATGAGCAGTTCTTC.

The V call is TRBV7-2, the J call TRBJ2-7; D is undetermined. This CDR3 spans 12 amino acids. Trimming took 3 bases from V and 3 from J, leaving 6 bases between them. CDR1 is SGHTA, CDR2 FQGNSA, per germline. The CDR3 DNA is TGTGCCAGCAGCTTTGCCCTCTACGAGCAGTACTTC. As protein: CASSFALYEQYF.

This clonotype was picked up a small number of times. The CDR3 is CASSLAQGRSNEQFF. As DNA, the CDR3 is TGTGCCAGCAGCTTAGCGCAGGGTCGGAGCAATGAGCAGTTCTTC. The V and J genes are TRBV7-2 and TRBJ2-1; D is perhaps TRBD1 (5 bases). V shed 0 bases and J shed 6 bases, with 12 bases lying between them. Germline CDR1 is SGHTA and CDR2 is FQGNSA. The CDR3 is 15 residues long.

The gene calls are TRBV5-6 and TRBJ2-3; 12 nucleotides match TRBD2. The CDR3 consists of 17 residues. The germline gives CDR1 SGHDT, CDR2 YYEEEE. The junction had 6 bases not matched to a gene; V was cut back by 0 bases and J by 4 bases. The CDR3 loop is CASSLDSGTSGSDTQYF. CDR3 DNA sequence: TGTGCCAGCAGCTTGGACTCGGGGACTAGCGGGTCAGATACGCAGTATTTT.

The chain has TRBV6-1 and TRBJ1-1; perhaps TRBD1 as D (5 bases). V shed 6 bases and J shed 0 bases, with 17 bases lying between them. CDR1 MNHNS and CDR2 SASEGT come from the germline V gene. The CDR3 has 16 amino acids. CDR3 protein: CASSRQIMTMNTEAFF. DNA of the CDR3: TGTGCCAGCAGCCGACAGATTATGACCATGAACACTGAAGCTTTCTTT.

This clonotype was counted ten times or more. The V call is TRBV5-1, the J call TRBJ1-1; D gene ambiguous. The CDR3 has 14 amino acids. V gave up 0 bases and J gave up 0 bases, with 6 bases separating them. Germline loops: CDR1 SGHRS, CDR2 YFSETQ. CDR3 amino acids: CASSLGGMNTEAFF. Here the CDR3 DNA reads TGCGCCAGCAGCTTGGGGGGTATGAACACTGAAGCTTTCTTT.

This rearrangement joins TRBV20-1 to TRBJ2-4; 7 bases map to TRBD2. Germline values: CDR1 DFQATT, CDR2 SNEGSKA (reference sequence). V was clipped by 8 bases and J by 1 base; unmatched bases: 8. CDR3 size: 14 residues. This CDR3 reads CSQLASWAKNIQYF. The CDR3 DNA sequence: TGCAGTCAACTAGCGTCTTGGGCCAAAAACATTCAGTACTTC.

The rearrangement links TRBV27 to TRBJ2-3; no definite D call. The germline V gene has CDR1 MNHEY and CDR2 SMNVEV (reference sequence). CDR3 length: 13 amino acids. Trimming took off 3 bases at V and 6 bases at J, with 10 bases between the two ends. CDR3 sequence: CASSFGTRDTQYF. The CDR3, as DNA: TGTGCCAGCAGTTTCGGAACACGGGATACGCAGTATTTT.

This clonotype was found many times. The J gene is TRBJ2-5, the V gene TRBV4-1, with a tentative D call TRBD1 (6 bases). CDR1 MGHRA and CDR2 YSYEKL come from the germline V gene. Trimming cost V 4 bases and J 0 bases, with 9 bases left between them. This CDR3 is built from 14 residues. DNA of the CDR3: TGCGCCAGCAGCCTGCAGGGGTACCAAGAGACCCAGTACTTC. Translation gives CASSLQGYQETQYF.

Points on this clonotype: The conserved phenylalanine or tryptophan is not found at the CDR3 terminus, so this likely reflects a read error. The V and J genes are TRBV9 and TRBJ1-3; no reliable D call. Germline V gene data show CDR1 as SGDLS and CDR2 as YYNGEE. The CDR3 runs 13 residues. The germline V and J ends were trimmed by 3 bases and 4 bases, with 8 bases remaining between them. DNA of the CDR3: TGTGCCAGCAGCGCGGGGTCGGGAAACACCATATATTCT. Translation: CASSAGSGNTIYS.

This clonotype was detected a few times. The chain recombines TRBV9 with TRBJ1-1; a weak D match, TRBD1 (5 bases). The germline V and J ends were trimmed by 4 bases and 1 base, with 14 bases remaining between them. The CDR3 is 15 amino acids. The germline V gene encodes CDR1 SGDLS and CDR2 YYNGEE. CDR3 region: CASSSREGTNTEAFF. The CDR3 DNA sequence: TGTGCCAGCAGCTCCAGGGAGGGGACGAACACTGAAGCTTTCTTT.